The 5 T cell receptor beta chains below were found in one sample sequenced in a study of tumor-infiltrating lymphocytes in oesophageal squamous cell carcinoma. TCRdb called the PCR reads again in MiXCR, with one record for every CDR3 protein. The sample has approximately 20,000 distinct CDR3 sequences, around 41% seen once. Sample: normal esophageal tissue next to the tumor. The receptors come from a male donor with esophageal squamous cell carcinoma.

This CDR3 reads CASSQVSNRENYGYTF. In DNA form, the CDR3 reads TGCGCCAGCAGCCAAGTTTCAAACAGGGAAAACTATGGCTACACCTTC. V usage is TRBV4-3 and J usage is TRBJ1-2, with D maybe TRBD1 (6 bases). The CDR3 runs 16 residues. Trimming shortened V by 1 base and J by 2 bases, and 14 bases separated the two germline ends. The germline CDR1 and CDR2 sequences are LGHNA and YSLEER.

V usage is TRBV7-3 and J usage is TRBJ2-1; TRBD2 aligns across 11 bases. There are 15 residues in the CDR3. Losses at the gene ends were 1 base for V and 9 bases for J; bases not matched to a gene: 5. Per germline, CDR1 SGHTA and CDR2 FQGTGA. The CDR3 bases are TGTGCCAGCAGCTTAAGCCTAGCGGGAGGAAGTGAGCAGTTCTTC. The encoded protein is CASSLSLAGGSEQFF.

This clonotype was counted only a few times. J is TRBJ2-1 and V is TRBV7-2; D call uncertain. V was shortened by 4 bases and J by 12 bases, with 16 bases between the two germline ends. This CDR3 comprises 13 residues. Per germline, CDR1 SGHTA and CDR2 FQGNSA. CDR3 in amino acids: CASSSPSVRGQFF. CDR3 nucleotides: TGTGCCAGCAGCTCCCCTAGTGTAAGAGGGCAGTTCTTC.

A remark on this clonotype: The conserved phenylalanine or tryptophan is not found at the CDR3 terminus, so this likely reflects a read error. It is unclear where the CDR3 begins or ends on the DNA, so no DNA is shown, and the CDR3 is as TCRdb lists it. The chain uses TRBV7-2 and TRBJ2-7; TRBD1, the table's D call, lacks a check against the DNA. The CDR3 is 19 amino acids long, termini counted. Germline V gives CDR1 SGHTA, CDR2 FQGNSA. CDR3 protein: CASSPRTVTGSHYGYTFGS.

As for this clonotype: This clone may be a read error of a much larger clone one base away. The chain carries TRBV27 and TRBJ2-1; possibly TRBD1 or TRBD2 for D (5 bases each). Germline CDR1 and CDR2: MNHEY and SMNVEV (reference sequence). The CDR3 sequence is 13 residues long. The V gene lost 6 bases and the J gene lost 10 bases, with 16 bases spanning the gap. Here the CDR3 DNA reads TGTGCCAGCAGGGGGGAGTACTCCTACGAGCAGTTCTTC. Protein sequence: CASRGEYSYEQFF.